This is a list of T cell receptor beta chains from one sample in a study of cytomegalovirus exposure and HLA in healthy donors. Produced via immunoSEQ multiplex PCR; TCRdb's table is partial and in-frame only. The table lists 150,000 to 200,000 clones, 70% to 80% of them singletons. Sequenced input: PBMCs. The receptors derive from a woman aged 45-60 years in good health and CMV-seronegative. Each CDR3 is given with its conserved first and last residue. D genes are given only for firm matches. Clone size is stated in some rows and not others, as once, few, many or a class when expanded.

D,J,size,V,CDR3,DNA
.,TRBJ1-4,.,TRBV4-1,CASRAPDGGINEKLFF,TGCGCCAGCAGGGCTCCTGATGGGGGGATTAATGAAAAACTGTTTTTT
TRBD1,TRBJ2-5,.,TRBV13,CASSLWVGTGKETQYF,TGTGCCAGCAGCTTATGGGTCGGGACAGGGAAAGAGACCCAGTACTTC
TRBD1,TRBJ1-1,.,TRBV4-2,CASTEAGGSHTEAFF,TGTGCCAGCACCGAAGCAGGGGGTTCGCACACTGAAGCTTTCTTT
.,TRBJ2-3,.,TRBV6-5,CASSYSGGITDTQYF,TGTGCCAGCAGTTACTCCGGCGGGATCACAGATACGCAGTATTTT
.,TRBJ1-2,.,TRBV30,CAWRAGAASNYGYTF,TGTGCCTGGAGAGCGGGGGCAGCTTCTAACTATGGCTACACCTTC
.,TRBJ1-2,.,TRBV5-6,CASSPFGGATSTF,TGTGCCAGCAGCCCCTTTGGGGGGGCCACCTCCACCTTC
TRBD2,TRBJ2-7,.,TRBV7-2,CASSSGRGGSYEQYF,TGTGCCAGCAGCTCCGGCCGGGGGGGCTCCTACGAGCAGTACTTC
TRBD1,TRBJ2-3,.,TRBV5-6,CASSLSRGDTQYF,TGTGCCAGCAGCTTGAGCAGGGGGGATACGCAGTATTTT
TRBD2,TRBJ2-1,.,TRBV5-1,CASSLFSGYNEQFF,TGCGCCAGCAGCTTGTTTAGCGGGTACAATGAGCAGTTCTTC
TRBD2,TRBJ2-5,few,TRBV18,CASSQSASGSGETQYF,TGTGCCAGCTCACAGTCGGCTAGCGGGAGCGGAGAGACCCAGTACTTC
.,TRBJ2-7,few,TRBV7-9,CASSLGGSFYEQYF,TGTGCCAGCAGCTTAGGAGGGAGTTTTTACGAGCAGTACTTC
.,TRBJ2-7,.,TRBV4-3,CASSQDVREVNYEQYF,TGCGCCAGCAGCCAAGATGTGAGGGAAGTCAACTACGAGCAGTACTTC
.,TRBJ2-5,.,TRBV28,CASSLRGETQYF,TGTGCCAGCAGTTTGAGGGGGGAGACCCAGTACTTC
.,TRBJ1-5,.,TRBV7-9,CASSLVTGRTSVGNQPQHF,TGTGCCAGCAGCTTAGTGACGGGGAGGACGTCGGTCGGCAATCAGCCCCAGCATTTT
.,TRBJ2-2,.,TRBV30,CAWSPGQSNRELFF,TGTGCCTGGTCCCCTGGGCAGTCCAACCGGGAGCTGTTTTTT
.,TRBJ2-7,few,TRBV4-1,CASGGPQGYEQYF,TGCGCCAGCGGCGGACCCCAGGGTTACGAGCAGTACTTC